The 13 T cell receptor beta chains presented below share a single source sample, sequenced in a study of blood T cell repertoires in COVID-19. Libraries were prepared by immunoSEQ multiplex PCR; TCRdb keeps only in-frame clonotypes and omits some of them. This table has about 130,000 clones, about 89% appearing once. The source material was peripheral blood. Receptors were obtained from a woman between 70 and 85 years old with COVID-19, enrolled during active disease.

This clone was seen just once. The rearrangement uses TRBV7-6 and TRBJ2-1, with TRBD2 identical over 10 bases. Trimming cost V 1 base and J 5 bases; bases outside gene matches: 2. The germline V gene has CDR1 SGHVS and CDR2 FNYEAQ. The CDR3 covers 15 residues. The CDR3 DNA is TGTGCCAGCAGCTTAGTAGCGGGGGGCCACAATGAGCAGTTCTTC. Translation gives CASSLVAGGHNEQFF.

The chain employs TRBV9 and TRBJ1-6, with 7 bases that match TRBD1. After removal of 3 bases from V and 9 bases from J, the junction contained 6 bases not matched to a gene. Germline assignment: CDR1 SGDLS and CDR2 YYNGEE. The CDR3 has 14 amino acids. CDR3 loop: CASSARDSPSPLHF. CDR3 coding DNA: TGTGCCAGCAGCGCGAGGGACAGCCCTTCACCCCTCCACTTT.

The chain uses TRBV30 and TRBJ1-5; D uncertain. The V end was cut by 2 bases, the J end by 5 bases, with 10 bases between. The germline V gene has CDR1 GTSNPN and CDR2 SVGIG (reference sequence). The CDR3 length is 13 residues. CDR3 sequence (DNA): TGTGCCTGGAGTCTGGGGAGAGATCAGCCCCAGCATTTT. Its protein product is CAWSLGRDQPQHF.

The sample holds a few counts of this clone. V and J are TRBV3-1 (or the pseudogene TRBV3-2) and TRBJ2-1, with 7 nucleotides matching TRBD1. Per the germline V gene, CDR1 is LGHDT and CDR2 is YNNKEL (reference sequence). This CDR3 has 15 residues. J gave up 4 bases and V 2 bases, and 5 bases lay outside the gene matches. The CDR3 is CASSQRAGGYNEQFF. The CDR3, as DNA: TGTGCCAGCAGCCAAAGAGCAGGGGGATACAATGAGCAGTTCTTC.

The V call is TRBV12-3 or TRBV12-4, the J call TRBJ1-2; TRBD1 matches at 7 bases. CDR3 length: 13 residues. The V and J ends lost 4 bases and 3 bases, in that order; junction bases with no gene match: 2. The CDR3 bases are TGTGCCAGCAGTTCGGACAGGTACTATGGCTACACCTTC. Amino acids: CASSSDRYYGYTF.

CDR3 region: CASSLYSYEQYF. DNA for the CDR3: TGTGCCAGCTCACTGTACAGCTACGAGCAGTACTTC. The chain uses TRBV18 and TRBJ2-7, with D unresolved. Germline V gives CDR1 KGHSH, CDR2 LQKENI. The CDR3 length is 12 residues. V lost 4 bases to trimming and J lost 3 bases, with 7 bases between them.

The chain couples TRBV6-5 to TRBJ2-1, with TRBD1 matching 7 bases. CDR1 and CDR2 from the germline V gene are MNHEY and SVGAGI. The CDR3 length is 10 residues. V lost 10 bases to trimming and J lost 9 bases; unmatched junction nucleotides: 3. DNA of the CDR3: TGTGCCAAAACAGGGGTTGAGCAGTTCTTC. Amino acids: CAKTGVEQFF.

The chain is built from TRBV6-6 and TRBJ1-5; tentative D call: TRBD1 (5 bases). This CDR3 is built from 13 residues. The ends were cut back, 7 bases at V and 0 bases at J, with 7 bases in the middle. CDR1 and CDR2 (germline): MNHNY, SVGAGI (reference sequence). The CDR3 DNA is TGTGCCAGCACGACAGTTAGCAATCAGCCCCAGCATTTT. As protein: CASTTVSNQPQHF.

The chain is built from TRBV7-8 and TRBJ2-5; D gene unclear. The V end lost 5 bases, the J end lost 4 bases, and 8 bases lay between the germline ends. This CDR3 has 12 amino acids. Per the germline V gene, CDR1 is SGHVS and CDR2 is FQNEAQ. The CDR3 loop reads CASSLVAETQYF. The CDR3 DNA is TGTGCCAGCAGCCTCGTGGCAGAGACCCAGTACTTC. The full variable domain, in which reference TRBV7-8 and TRBJ2-5 provide the parts outside the CDR3, is GAGVSQSPRYKVAKRGQDVALRCDPISGHVSLFWYQQALGQGPEFLTYFQNEAQLDKSGLPSDRFFAERPEGSVSTLKIQRTQQEDSAVYLCASSLVAETQYFGPGTRLLVL.

CDR3 sequence (DNA): TGTGCCAGCAGCTTAGCGACAGGGGGAGCCTATGGCTACACCTTC. It encodes CASSLATGGAYGYTF. The genes are TRBV7-2 and TRBJ1-2; 9 nucleotides line up with TRBD1. Germline V gives CDR1 SGHTA, CDR2 FQGNSA. V was clipped by 0 bases and J by 4 bases; unmatched bases: 3. The CDR3 is 15 amino acids. The full variable domain, its missing parts supplied by reference TRBV7-2 and TRBJ1-2, is GAGVSQSPSNKVTEKGKDVELRCDPISGHTALYWYRQSLGQGLEFLIYFQGNSAPDKSGLPSDRFSAERTGGSVSTLTIQRTQQEDSAVYLCASSLATGGAYGYTFGSGTRLTVV.

The V and J genes are TRBV6-1 and TRBJ1-2; the D gene is possibly TRBD1 (6 bases). CDR3 size: 14 residues. Trimming took 3 bases from V and 4 from J, leaving 12 bases between them. CDR1 MNHNS and CDR2 SASEGT come from the germline V gene. CDR3: CASSDGGAGYGYTF. In nucleotides, the CDR3 is TGTGCCAGCAGTGACGGGGGGGCGGGCTATGGCTACACCTTC.

The genes are TRBV3-1 (or the pseudogene TRBV3-2) and TRBJ1-2; no definite D call. V was cut by 3 bases and J by 4 bases, with 15 bases left in between. From germline, CDR1 is LGHDT and CDR2 YNNKEL (reference sequence). The CDR3 is made up of 15 amino acids. The CDR3 DNA sequence: TGTGCCAGCAGCCAGCGGGATCTGTGGCCCTATGGCTACACCTTC. Protein sequence: CASSQRDLWPYGYTF.

The chain recombines TRBV3-1 (or the pseudogene TRBV3-2) with TRBJ2-5; D uncertain. The CDR3 loop spans 12 amino acids. From germline, CDR1 is LGHDT and CDR2 YNNKEL (reference sequence). V shed 1 base and J shed 5 bases, with 5 bases lying between them. The CDR3 reads CASSQGRETQYF. The DNA of the CDR3 is TGTGCCAGCAGCCAAGGCAGGGAGACCCAGTACTTC.